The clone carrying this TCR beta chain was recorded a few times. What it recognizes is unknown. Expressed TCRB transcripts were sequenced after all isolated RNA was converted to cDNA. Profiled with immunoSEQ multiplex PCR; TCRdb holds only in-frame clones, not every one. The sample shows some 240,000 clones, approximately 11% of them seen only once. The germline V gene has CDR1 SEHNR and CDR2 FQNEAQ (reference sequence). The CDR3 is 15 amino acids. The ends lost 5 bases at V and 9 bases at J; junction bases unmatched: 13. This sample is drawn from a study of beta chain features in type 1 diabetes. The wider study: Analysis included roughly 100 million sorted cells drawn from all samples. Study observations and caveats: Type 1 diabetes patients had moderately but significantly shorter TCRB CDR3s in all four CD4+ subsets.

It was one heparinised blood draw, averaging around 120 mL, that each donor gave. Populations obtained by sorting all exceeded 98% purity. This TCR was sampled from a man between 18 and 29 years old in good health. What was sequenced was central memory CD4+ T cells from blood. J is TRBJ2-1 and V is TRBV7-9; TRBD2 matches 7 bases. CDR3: CASSTLGAGEGEQFF. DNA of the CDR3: TGTGCCAGCAGCACCCTTGGGGCGGGAGAGGGTGAGCAGTTCTTC.